Listed below are T cell receptor beta chains from one sample, sequenced in a study of cytomegalovirus exposure and HLA in healthy donors. TCRdb's table, derived via immunoSEQ multiplex PCR, lists solely in-frame clones and lacks some. The sample shows roughly 67,000 clones, about 90% of them seen only once. Sequencing used PBMCs. These receptors were obtained from a man between 18 and 35 years old in good health and CMV-seronegative. Both conserved end residues are part of each CDR3. A D gene is named only where the DNA matches it firmly. A row's size may be missing; if present it is once, few, many or a size class.

clone_size	j_call	v_call	d_call	cdr3_aa	cdr3_nt
once	TRBJ1-4	TRBV28	NA	CASRGIWEKLFF	TGTGCCAGTAGGGGGATATGGGAAAAACTGTTTTTT
NA	TRBJ2-3	TRBV7-9	NA	CASSTGGNRAIDTQYF	TGTGCCAGCAGCACGGGTGGGAACAGGGCGATAGATACGCAGTATTTT
NA	TRBJ1-4	TRBV18	NA	CASSQRDRKLFF	TGTGCCAGCTCTCAACGAGACAGAAAACTGTTTTTT
once	TRBJ2-7	TRBV27	TRBD2	CASSFHSGLAETYEQYF	TGTGCCAGCAGTTTTCACTCGGGACTAGCGGAAACCTACGAGCAGTACTTC
NA	TRBJ2-7	TRBV27	NA	CASYGLRGAGYEQYF	TGTGCCAGCTATGGGTTGAGGGGAGCGGGTTACGAGCAGTACTTC
NA	TRBJ1-1	TRBV29-1	TRBD1	CSVTQGGLTEAFF	TGCAGCGTAACACAGGGGGGATTAACTGAAGCTTTCTTT
few	TRBJ2-4	TRBV18	NA	CASSPPVQDWDWDIQYF	TGTGCCAGCTCACCACCGGTCCAGGACTGGGATTGGGACATTCAGTACTTC
once	TRBJ2-4	TRBV19	NA	CASSPEAKNIQYF	TGTGCCAGTAGTCCAGAAGCCAAAAACATTCAGTACTTC
NA	TRBJ2-1	TRBV28	NA	CASSYEGLRQFF	TGTGCCAGCAGTTACGAGGGACTGCGCCAGTTCTTC
NA	TRBJ1-3	TRBV19	TRBD1	CATLDRVGNTIYF	TGTGCCACCCTAGACAGGGTTGGAAACACCATATATTTT
NA	TRBJ1-5	TRBV28	NA	CASSAGNQPQHF	TGTGCCAGCAGCGCAGGTAATCAGCCCCAGCATTTT
NA	TRBJ2-1	TRBV9	TRBD2	CASSLGGLALHEQFF	TGTGCCAGCTCATTAGGGGGACTAGCGTTACATGAGCAGTTCTTC
NA	TRBJ1-1	TRBV20-1	NA	CSARVPGAFF	TGCAGTGCTAGAGTTCCAGGAGCTTTCTTT
NA	TRBJ1-1	TRBV20-1	NA	CSHRGNTEAFF	TGCAGCCATCGGGGGAACACTGAAGCTTTCTTT
NA	TRBJ2-5	TRBV5-1	TRBD1	CASSLDRGSETQYF	TGCGCCAGCAGCTTGGACAGGGGGTCAGAGACCCAGTACTTC
NA	TRBJ2-3	TRBV6-5	NA	CASSYTLTGRGDTQYF	TGTGCCAGCAGTTACACACTTACAGGGAGGGGAGATACGCAGTATTTT
NA	TRBJ1-5	TRBV28	NA	CASSLESVRGAAQHF	TGTGCCAGCAGTTTGGAGTCCGTGCGGGGAGCGGCCCAGCATTTT
NA	TRBJ2-2	TRBV6-4	TRBD2	CASSEASGSTGELFF	TGTGCCAGCAGTGAGGCTAGCGGGAGCACCGGGGAGCTGTTTTTT
NA	TRBJ2-2	TRBV28	TRBD1	CASLDRARDPGELFF	TGTGCCAGCCTTGACAGGGCAAGGGACCCCGGGGAGCTGTTTTTT
NA	TRBJ2-1	TRBV7-3	NA	CASSTRTETNEQFF	TGTGCCAGCAGCACGAGGACAGAAACCAATGAGCAGTTCTTC
few	TRBJ2-7	TRBV27	TRBD1	CASSRDRTYEQYF	TGTGCCAGCAGCAGGGACAGGACCTACGAGCAGTACTTC
NA	TRBJ2-6	TRBV6-5	NA	CASSYNPYSGANVLTF	TGTGCCAGCAGTTACAACCCCTACTCTGGGGCCAACGTCCTGACTTTC
NA	TRBJ1-4	TRBV4-3	TRBD1	CASSLQGLEKLFF	TGCGCCAGCAGCCTACAGGGGTTGGAAAAACTGTTTTTT
few	TRBJ1-1	TRBV4-1	NA	CASSQDTGGDTEAFF	TGCGCCAGCAGCCAAGATACCGGGGGGGACACTGAAGCTTTCTTT
once	TRBJ1-5	TRBV28	TRBD1	CASSETGASNQPQHF	TGTGCCAGCTCCGAGACAGGGGCTAGCAATCAGCCCCAGCATTTT
NA	TRBJ1-5	TRBV6-5	NA	CASSYTQGGGNQPQHF	TGTGCCAGCAGTTACACTCAGGGAGGGGGTAATCAGCCCCAGCATTTT
NA	TRBJ2-7	TRBV19	NA	CASSTDSGVFSYEQYF	TGTGCCAGTAGTACTGACTCAGGGGTGTTCTCCTACGAGCAGTACTTC
NA	TRBJ2-7	TRBV28	NA	CASSHPRGYEQYF	TGTGCCAGCAGCCACCCCAGGGGCTACGAGCAGTACTTC
once	TRBJ1-4	TRBV19	TRBD1	CASTPTLSPGQMFF	TGTGCCAGTACCCCCACCCTATCTCCGGGACAGATGTTTTTT
NA	TRBJ2-1	TRBV4-3	NA	CASSQEASHSYNEQFF	TGCGCCAGCAGCCAAGAGGCTAGCCACTCCTACAATGAGCAGTTCTTC
NA	TRBJ1-2	TRBV7-2	NA	CASSQQGANYGYTF	TGTGCCAGCAGCCAACAAGGGGCGAACTATGGCTACACCTTC
NA	TRBJ2-2	TRBV19	TRBD1	CASRDRGNTGELFF	TGTGCCAGTCGGGACAGGGGGAACACCGGGGAGCTGTTTTTT
NA	TRBJ2-3	TRBV28	NA	CASSSMRESTDTQYF	TGTGCCAGCAGTTCCATGAGGGAGAGCACAGATACGCAGTATTTT
NA	TRBJ2-7	TRBV15	TRBD2	CATSPGSGSRYEQYF	TGTGCCACCAGCCCAGGGAGCGGGAGTCGGTACGAGCAGTACTTC
NA	TRBJ2-1	TRBV19	NA	CASSMGQALFF	TGTGCCAGTAGTATGGGGCAGGCTTTGTTCTTC
NA	TRBJ2-5	TRBV5-1	NA	CASSPGETQYF	TGCGCCAGCAGCCCCGGGGAGACCCAGTACTTC
NA	TRBJ1-2	TRBV28	NA	CASSYGRTYGYTF	TGTGCCAGCAGTTACGGGAGGACCTATGGCTACACCTTC
NA	TRBJ2-1	TRBV25-1	TRBD2	CASSPGGRVSEQFF	TGTGCCAGCAGTCCCGGCGGGAGGGTAAGTGAGCAGTTCTTC
once	TRBJ2-7	TRBV5-4	TRBD1	CASRNDRDSYEQYF	TGTGCCAGCAGGAATGACAGGGACTCCTACGAGCAGTACTTC
NA	TRBJ2-2	TRBV15	NA	CATRHENTGELFF	TGTGCCACCAGACACGAGAACACCGGGGAGCTGTTTTTT